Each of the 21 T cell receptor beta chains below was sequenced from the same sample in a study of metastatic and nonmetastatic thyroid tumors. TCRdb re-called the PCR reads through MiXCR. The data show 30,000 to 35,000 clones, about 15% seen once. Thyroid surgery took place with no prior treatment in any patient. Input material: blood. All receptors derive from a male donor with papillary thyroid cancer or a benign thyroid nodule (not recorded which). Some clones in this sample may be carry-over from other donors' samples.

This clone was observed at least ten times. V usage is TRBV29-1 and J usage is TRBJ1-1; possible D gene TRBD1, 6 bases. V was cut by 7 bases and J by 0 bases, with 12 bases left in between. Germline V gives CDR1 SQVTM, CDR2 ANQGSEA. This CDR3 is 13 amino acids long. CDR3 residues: CSAGHLMNTEAFF. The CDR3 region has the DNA TGCAGCGCGGGACATCTCATGAACACTGAAGCTTTCTTT.

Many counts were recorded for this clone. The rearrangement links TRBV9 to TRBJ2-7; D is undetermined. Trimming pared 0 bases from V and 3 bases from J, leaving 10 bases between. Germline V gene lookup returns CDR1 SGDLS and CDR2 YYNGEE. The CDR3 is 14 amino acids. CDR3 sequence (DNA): TGTGCCAGCAGCGTAGTAGGTAGCAGCTACGAGCAGTACTTC. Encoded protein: CASSVVGSSYEQYF.

The CDR3 loop reads CAWSGDRATEAFF. The CDR3 DNA is TGTGCCTGGAGTGGTGACAGGGCCACTGAAGCTTTCTTT. V usage is TRBV30 and J usage is TRBJ1-1, with 7 bases matching TRBD1. Germline CDR1 reads GTSNPN; CDR2 reads SVGIG (reference sequence). Germline trimming cut 1 base from V and 4 bases from J; bases unmatched to any gene: 3. The CDR3 runs to 13 residues.

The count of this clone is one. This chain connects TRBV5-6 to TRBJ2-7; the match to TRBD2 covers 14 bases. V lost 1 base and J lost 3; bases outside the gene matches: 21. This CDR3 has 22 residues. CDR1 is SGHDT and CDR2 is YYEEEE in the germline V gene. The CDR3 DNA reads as TGTGCCAGCAGCTTGAGGGTACCGGGACTAGCGGGAGTTCTTGTGGGGGGCTACGAGCAGTACTTC. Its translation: CASSLRVPGLAGVLVGGYEQYF.

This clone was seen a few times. The CDR3 bases are TGTGCCAGCCTGGGTCACCGGAACACCGGGGAGCTGTTTTTT. This encodes CASLGHRNTGELFF. The V gene is TRBV6-1, the J gene TRBJ2-2; no firm D call. V lost 8 bases and J lost 1, with 11 bases in between. There are 14 residues in the CDR3. CDR1 and CDR2 (germline): MNHNS, SASEGT.

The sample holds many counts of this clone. The CDR3 coding sequence is TGTGCCAGCAGTAAAAGTACAGGACAGGGGCATTACGAGCAGTACTTC. This translates into CASSKSTGQGHYEQYF. The gene calls are TRBV7-8 and TRBJ2-7, with TRBD1 identical over 9 bases. Trimming at V came to 6 bases and at J to 4 bases, leaving 13 bases not matched to a gene. Looked up from germline, CDR1 is SGHVS and CDR2 is FQNEAQ. The CDR3 length is 16 residues. The whole variable domain, filled in from reference TRBV7-8 and TRBJ2-7, reads GAGVSQSPRYKVAKRGQDVALRCDPISGHVSLFWYQQALGQGPEFLTYFQNEAQLDKSGLPSDRFFAERPEGSVSTLKIQRTQQEDSAVYLCASSKSTGQGHYEQYFGPGTRLTVT.

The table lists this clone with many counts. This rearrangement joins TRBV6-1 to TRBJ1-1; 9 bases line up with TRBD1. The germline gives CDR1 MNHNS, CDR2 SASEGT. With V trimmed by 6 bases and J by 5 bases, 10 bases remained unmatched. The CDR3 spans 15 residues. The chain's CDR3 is CASSGGRTGETEAFF. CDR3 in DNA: TGTGCCAGCAGCGGGGGTAGGACAGGGGAAACTGAAGCTTTCTTT.

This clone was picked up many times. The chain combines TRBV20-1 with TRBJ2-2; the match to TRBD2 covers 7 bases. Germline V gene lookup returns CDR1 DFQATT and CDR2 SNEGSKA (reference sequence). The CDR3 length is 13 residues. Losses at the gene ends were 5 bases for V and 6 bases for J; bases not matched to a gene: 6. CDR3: CSAALALAGELFF. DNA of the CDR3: TGCAGTGCTGCACTAGCGTTAGCCGGGGAGCTGTTTTTT.

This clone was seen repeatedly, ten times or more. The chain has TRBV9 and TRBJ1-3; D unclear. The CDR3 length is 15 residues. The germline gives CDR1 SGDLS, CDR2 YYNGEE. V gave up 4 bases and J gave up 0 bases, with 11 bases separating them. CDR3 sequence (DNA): TGTGCCAGCAGCCCACTGCGGTACTCTGGAAACACCATATATTTT. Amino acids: CASSPLRYSGNTIYF.

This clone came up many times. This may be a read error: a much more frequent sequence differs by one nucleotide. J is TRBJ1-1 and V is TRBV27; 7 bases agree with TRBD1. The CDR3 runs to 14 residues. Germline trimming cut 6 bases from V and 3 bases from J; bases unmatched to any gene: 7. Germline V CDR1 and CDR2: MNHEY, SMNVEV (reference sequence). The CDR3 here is CASRVLDRDTEAFF. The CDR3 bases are TGTGCCAGCAGAGTCCTTGACAGGGACACTGAAGCTTTCTTT.

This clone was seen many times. Here the CDR3 DNA reads TGCGCCAGCAGGCCGGGACTAGCGGACAATGAGCAGTTCTTC. Translating it yields CASRPGLADNEQFF. V usage is TRBV10-1 and J usage is TRBJ2-1, with 11 positions matching TRBD2. V shed 6 bases, J shed 5 bases, and the junction held 3 bases outside the gene matches. CDR3 length: 14 amino acids. Germline V gives CDR1 WNHNN, CDR2 SYGVQD (reference sequence).

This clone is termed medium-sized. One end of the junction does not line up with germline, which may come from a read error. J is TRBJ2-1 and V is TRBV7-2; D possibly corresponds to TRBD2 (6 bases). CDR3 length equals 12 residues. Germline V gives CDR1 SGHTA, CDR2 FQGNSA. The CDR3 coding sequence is TGTGCCAGCAGCTGGCAGCGGGCTGAGCTGTTCTTC. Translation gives CASSWQRAELFF.

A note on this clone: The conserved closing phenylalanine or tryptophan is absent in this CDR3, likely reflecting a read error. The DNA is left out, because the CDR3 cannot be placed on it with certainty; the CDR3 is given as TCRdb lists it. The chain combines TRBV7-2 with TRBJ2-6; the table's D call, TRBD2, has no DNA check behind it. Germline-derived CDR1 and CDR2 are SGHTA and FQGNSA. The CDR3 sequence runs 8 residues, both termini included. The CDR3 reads CASSLSPG.

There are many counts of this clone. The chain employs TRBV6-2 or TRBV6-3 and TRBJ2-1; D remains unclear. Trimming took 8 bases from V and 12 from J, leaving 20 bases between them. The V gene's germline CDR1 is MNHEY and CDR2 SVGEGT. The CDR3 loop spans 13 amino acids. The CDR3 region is CASGKPDATRQFF. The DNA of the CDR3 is TGTGCCAGCGGCAAACCGGACGCTACCAGGCAGTTCTTC.

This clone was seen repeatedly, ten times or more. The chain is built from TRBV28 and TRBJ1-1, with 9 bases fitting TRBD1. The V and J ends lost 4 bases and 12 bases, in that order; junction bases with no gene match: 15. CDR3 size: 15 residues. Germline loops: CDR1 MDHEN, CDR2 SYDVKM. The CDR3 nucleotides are TGTGCCAGCAGTTCTACCGCAGGACAGGGGCGTTTGTCTTTCTTT. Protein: CASSSTAGQGRLSFF.

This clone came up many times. DNA of the CDR3: TGTGCCAGCAGCCGAGCGTGGACGACCCAGTACTTC. This codes for CASSRAWTTQYF. J is TRBJ2-5 and V is TRBV28; D ambiguous. V shed 6 bases and J shed 7 bases, with 12 bases lying between them. The length of the CDR3 is 12 residues. Germline V gives CDR1 MDHEN, CDR2 SYDVKM.

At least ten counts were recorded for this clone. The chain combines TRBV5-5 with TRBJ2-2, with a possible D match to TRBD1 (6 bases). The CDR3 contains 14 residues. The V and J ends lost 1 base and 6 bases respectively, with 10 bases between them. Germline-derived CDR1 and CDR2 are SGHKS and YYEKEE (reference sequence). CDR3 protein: CASSLKGVPGELFF. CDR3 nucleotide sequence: TGTGCCAGCAGCTTGAAGGGGGTCCCCGGGGAGCTGTTTTTT.

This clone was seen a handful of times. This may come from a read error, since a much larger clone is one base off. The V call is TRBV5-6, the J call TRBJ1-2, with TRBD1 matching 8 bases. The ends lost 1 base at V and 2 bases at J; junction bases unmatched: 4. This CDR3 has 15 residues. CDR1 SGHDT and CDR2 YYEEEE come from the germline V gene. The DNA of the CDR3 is TGTGCCAGCAGCTTGTTGGACAGGGTGAACTATGGCTACACCTTC. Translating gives CASSLLDRVNYGYTF.

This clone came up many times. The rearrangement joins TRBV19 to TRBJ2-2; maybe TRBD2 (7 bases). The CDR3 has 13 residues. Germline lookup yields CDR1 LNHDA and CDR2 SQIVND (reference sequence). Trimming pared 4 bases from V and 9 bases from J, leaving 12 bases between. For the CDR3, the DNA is TGTGCCAGTAGTACACTCGGGGGGCGGGAGCTGTTTTTT. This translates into CASSTLGGRELFF.

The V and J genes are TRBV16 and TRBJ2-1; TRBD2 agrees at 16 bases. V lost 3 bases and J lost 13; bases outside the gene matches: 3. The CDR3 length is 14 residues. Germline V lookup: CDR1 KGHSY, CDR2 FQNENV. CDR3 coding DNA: TGTGCCAGCAGCCAGGGACTAGCGGGAGGGCTTCAGTTCTTC. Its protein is CASSQGLAGGLQFF.

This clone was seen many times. The chain's CDR3 is CASTHADTQYF. CDR3 in DNA: TGCGCCAGCACCCATGCAGATACGCAGTATTTT. The genes are TRBV10-2 and TRBJ2-3; D gene ambiguous. V lost 7 bases and J lost 4, with 6 bases in between. Germline CDR1 WSHSY, CDR2 SAAADI. This CDR3 spans 11 amino acids.